This T cell receptor beta chain is from a study of early stage breast cancer tumors. About the research overall: Most of the 16 invasive tumors were ER+, PR+ and HER2-. Samples were sequenced at 7.5 to 10-fold average coverage. Notes on the study in general: Tumors had approximately 2.4-fold higher T cell density than normal breast. Comparing each tissue with blood distinguished tumor from normal in most of the 16 patients.

On this clone itself: What it recognizes is unknown.

Repertoires were generated with immunoSEQ multiplex PCR, while TCRdb's copy carries only in-frame clones and drops some. The top ten hold approximately 5% of the sample, which has about 53,000 clones, about nine tenths seen once. Material for sequencing was blood. This TCR was recovered from a person aged 70 to 85 with breast cancer.

The CDR3 sequence: CASSLPLRDIQYF. In nucleotides, the CDR3 is TGTGCCAGCAGCTTGCCTCTCCGCGACATTCAGTACTTC. This chain connects TRBV5-6 to TRBJ2-4; unclear D gene. This CDR3 is 13 amino acids long. V gave up 1 base and J gave up 8 bases, with 10 bases separating them. In germline, CDR1 is SGHDT, CDR2 YYEEEE. The full variable domain, rest sourced from reference TRBV5-6 and TRBJ2-4, is DAGVTQSPTHLIKTRGQQVTLRCSPKSGHDTVSWYQQALGQGPQFIFQYYEEEERQRGNFPDRFSGHQFPNYSSELNVNALLLGDSALYLCASSLPLRDIQYFGAGTRLSVL.